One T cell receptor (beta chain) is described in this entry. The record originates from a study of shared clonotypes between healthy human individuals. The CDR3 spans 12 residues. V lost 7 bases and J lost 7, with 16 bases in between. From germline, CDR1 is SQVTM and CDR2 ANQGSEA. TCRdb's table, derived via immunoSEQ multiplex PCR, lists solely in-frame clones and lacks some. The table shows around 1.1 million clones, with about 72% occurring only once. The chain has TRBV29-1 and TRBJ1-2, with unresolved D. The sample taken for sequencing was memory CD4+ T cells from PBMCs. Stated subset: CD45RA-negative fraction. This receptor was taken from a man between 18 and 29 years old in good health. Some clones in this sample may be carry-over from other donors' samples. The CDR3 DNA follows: TGCAGCGACGACCCTCGGGCTCGTGGCTACACCTTC. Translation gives CSDDPRARGYTF.